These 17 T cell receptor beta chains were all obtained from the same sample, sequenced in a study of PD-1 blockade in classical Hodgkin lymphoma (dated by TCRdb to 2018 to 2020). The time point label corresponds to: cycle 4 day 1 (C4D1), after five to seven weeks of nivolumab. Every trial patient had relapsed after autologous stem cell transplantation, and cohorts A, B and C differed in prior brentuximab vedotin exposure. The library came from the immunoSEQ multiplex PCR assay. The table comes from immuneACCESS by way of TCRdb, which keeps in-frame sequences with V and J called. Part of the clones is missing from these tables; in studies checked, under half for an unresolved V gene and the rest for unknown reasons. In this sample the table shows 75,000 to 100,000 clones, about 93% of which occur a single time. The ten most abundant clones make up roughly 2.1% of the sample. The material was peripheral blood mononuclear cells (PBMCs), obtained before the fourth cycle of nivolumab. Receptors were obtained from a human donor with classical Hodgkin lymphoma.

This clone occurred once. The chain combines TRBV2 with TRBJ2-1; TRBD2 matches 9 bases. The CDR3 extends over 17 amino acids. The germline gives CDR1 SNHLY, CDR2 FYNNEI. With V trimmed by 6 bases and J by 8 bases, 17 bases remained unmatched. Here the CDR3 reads CASSGGLAGRLQDEQFF. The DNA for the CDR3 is TGTGCCAGCAGCGGAGGGCTAGCGGGAAGATTACAGGATGAGCAGTTCTTC.

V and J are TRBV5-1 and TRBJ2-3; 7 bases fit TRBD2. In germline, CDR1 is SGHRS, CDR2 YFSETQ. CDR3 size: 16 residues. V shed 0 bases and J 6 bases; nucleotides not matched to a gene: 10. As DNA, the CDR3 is TGCGCCAGCAGCTTGGGCCTACCGGGAGGCAGGGATACGCAGTATTTT. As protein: CASSLGLPGGRDTQYF.

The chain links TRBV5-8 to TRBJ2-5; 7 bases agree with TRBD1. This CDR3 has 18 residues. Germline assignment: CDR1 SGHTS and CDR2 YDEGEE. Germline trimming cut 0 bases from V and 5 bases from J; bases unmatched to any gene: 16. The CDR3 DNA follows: TGTGCCAGCAGCTTGGGGCCTACAGGGGACGATTACACGGAGACCCAGTACTTC. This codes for CASSLGPTGDDYTETQYF.

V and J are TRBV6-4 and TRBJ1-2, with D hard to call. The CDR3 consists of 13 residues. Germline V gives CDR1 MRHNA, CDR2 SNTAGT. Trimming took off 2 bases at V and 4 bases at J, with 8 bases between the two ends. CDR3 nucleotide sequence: TGTGCCAGCAGTGACGAGGCGAGCTATGGCTACACCTTC. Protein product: CASSDEASYGYTF.

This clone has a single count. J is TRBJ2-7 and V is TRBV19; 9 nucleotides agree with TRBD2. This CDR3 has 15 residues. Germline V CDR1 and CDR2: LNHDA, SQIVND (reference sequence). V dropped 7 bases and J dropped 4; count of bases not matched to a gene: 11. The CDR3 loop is CASTSSALAGYEQYF. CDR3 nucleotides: TGTGCCAGTACCTCCTCAGCCCTAGCGGGATACGAGCAGTACTTC.

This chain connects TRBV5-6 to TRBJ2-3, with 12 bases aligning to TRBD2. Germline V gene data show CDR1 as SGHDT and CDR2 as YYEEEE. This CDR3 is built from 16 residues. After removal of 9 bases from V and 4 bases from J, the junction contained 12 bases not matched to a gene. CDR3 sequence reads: CATATSGRGVADTQYF. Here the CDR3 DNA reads TGTGCCACCGCGACTAGCGGGAGAGGTGTAGCAGATACGCAGTATTTT.

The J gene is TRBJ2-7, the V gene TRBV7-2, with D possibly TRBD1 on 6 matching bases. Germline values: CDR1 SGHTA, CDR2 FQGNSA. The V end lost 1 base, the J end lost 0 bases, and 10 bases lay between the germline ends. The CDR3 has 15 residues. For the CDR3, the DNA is TGTGCCAGCAGCTTAGTGATGGGACACTCCTACGAGCAGTACTTC. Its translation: CASSLVMGHSYEQYF. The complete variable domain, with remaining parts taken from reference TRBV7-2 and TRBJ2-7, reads GAGVSQSPSNKVTEKGKDVELRCDPISGHTALYWYRQSLGQGLEFLIYFQGNSAPDKSGLPSDRFSAERTGGSVSTLTIQRTQQEDSAVYLCASSLVMGHSYEQYFGPGTRLTVT.

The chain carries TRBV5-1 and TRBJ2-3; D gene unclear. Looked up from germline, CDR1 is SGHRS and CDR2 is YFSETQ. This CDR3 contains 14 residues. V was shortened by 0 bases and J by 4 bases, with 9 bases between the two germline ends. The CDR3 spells CASSLGLAPDTQYF. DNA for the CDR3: TGCGCCAGCAGCTTGGGTCTGGCGCCAGATACGCAGTATTTT.

The CDR3 DNA sequence: TGTGCCAGCAGTTTTGAAAAGGGGTATAACGAGCAGTACTTC. This gives the protein CASSFEKGYNEQYF. The V and J genes are TRBV27 and TRBJ2-7, with a possible D match to TRBD1 (5 bases). The CDR3 covers 14 residues. With 3 bases removed from V and 5 bases from J, the gap between germline ends came to 14 bases. Germline values: CDR1 MNHEY, CDR2 SMNVEV (reference sequence).

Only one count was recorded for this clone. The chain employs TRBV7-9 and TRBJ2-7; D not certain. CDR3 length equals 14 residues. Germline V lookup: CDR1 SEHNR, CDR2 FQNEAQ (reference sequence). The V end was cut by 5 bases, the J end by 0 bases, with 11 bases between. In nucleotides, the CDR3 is TGTGCCAGCAGCCCACCTAGGAGCTCCTACGAGCAGTACTTC. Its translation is CASSPPRSSYEQYF.

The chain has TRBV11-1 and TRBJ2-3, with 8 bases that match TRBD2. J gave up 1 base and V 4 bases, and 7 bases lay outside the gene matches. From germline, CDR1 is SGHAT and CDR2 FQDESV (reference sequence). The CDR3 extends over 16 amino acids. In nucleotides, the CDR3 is TGTGCCAGCAGCTCCGGCCCGGGAGGGGGCACAGATACGCAGTATTTT. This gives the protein CASSSGPGGGTDTQYF.

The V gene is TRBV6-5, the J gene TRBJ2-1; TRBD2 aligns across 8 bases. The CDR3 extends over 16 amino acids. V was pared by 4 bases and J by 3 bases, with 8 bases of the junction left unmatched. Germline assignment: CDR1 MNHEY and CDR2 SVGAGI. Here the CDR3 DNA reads TGTGCCAGCAGTTTAATTAGCGGGGTCGACTACAATGAGCAGTTCTTC. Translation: CASSLISGVDYNEQFF.

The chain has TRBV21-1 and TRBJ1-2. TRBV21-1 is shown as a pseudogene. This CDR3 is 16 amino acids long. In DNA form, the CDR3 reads TGTGCCAGCAGCAAAGGAGCGACCGGCCTGGAAGATGGCTACACCTTC. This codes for CASSKGATGLEDGYTF.

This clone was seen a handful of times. In DNA, the CDR3 is TGCAGCGTTGGTCCCCCGGGAACCCCCTCCTACGAGCAGTACTTC. Amino acids: CSVGPPGTPSYEQYF. The chain employs TRBV29-1 and TRBJ2-7, with D possibly matching TRBD2 (5 bases). Per the germline V gene, CDR1 is SQVTM and CDR2 is ANQGSEA. This CDR3 contains 15 residues. Trimming cost V 4 bases and J 0 bases, with 16 bases left between them.

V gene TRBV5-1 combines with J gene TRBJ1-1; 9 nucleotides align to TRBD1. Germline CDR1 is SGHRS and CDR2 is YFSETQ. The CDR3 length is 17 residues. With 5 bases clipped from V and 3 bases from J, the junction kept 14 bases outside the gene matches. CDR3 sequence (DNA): TGCGCCAGCAGACGGTCCCGGGACAGGGTTGTGGACACTGAAGCTTTCTTT. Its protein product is CASRRSRDRVVDTEAFF. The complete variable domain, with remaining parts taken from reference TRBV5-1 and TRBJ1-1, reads KAGVTQTPRYLIKTRGQQVTLSCSPISGHRSVSWYQQTPGQGLQFLFEYFSETQRNKGNFPGRFSGRQFSNSRSEMNVSTLELGDSALYLCASRRSRDRVVDTEAFFGQGTRLTVV.

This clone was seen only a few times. The CDR3 loop is CAWSVFHSGNTIYF. Written as DNA, the CDR3 is TGTGCCTGGAGTGTATTCCACTCTGGAAACACCATATATTTT. The chain recombines TRBV30 with TRBJ1-3; D unresolved. Germline CDR1 is GTSNPN and CDR2 is SVGIG (reference sequence). The CDR3 sequence is 14 residues long. The V gene lost 0 bases and the J gene lost 0 bases, with 6 bases spanning the gap.

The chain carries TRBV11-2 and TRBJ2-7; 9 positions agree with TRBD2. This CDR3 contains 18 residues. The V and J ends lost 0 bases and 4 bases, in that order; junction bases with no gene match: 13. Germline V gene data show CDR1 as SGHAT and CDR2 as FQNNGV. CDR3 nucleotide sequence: TGTGCCAGCAGCTTAGAGACTAGCGGAGGGCACTACGTGTACGAGCAGTACTTC. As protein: CASSLETSGGHYVYEQYF.